The TCR beta chain described here comes from a study of human T cells and chemical hapten exposure. For the study at large: A 2 cm by 2 cm inner upper arm patch received 2% DPC for sensitization. The scalp of each patient received a weekly diphenylcyclopropenone dose for the full approximately 25-week study. Enrolled patients were predominantly female and had alopecia areata, totalis or universalis.

The time point: pre-sensitization, week 0. The treatment is: therapeutic diphenylcyclopropenone sensitization with weekly scalp DPC. This clonotype was counted only a few times. CDR1 is MNHEY and CDR2 is SVGEGT in the germline V gene. V was shortened by 2 bases and J by 6 bases, with 23 bases between the two germline ends. The CDR3 loop spans 17 amino acids. In the authors' workflow: Samples held a median of around 96,000 TCRs, range about 20,000–690,600. One entry per CDR3 protein, called by TCRdb with MiXCR from the RACE reads. Clone size and V and J calls follow TCRdb, not the original study. The sample has 350,000 to 400,000 distinct CDR3 sequences, roughly 5% seen once; the top ten hold about 2.5%.

Sample: whole blood, taken in connection with sensitization to the hapten diphenylcyclopropenone (DPC). The chain joins TRBV6-2 or TRBV6-3 to TRBJ2-7; D perhaps matches TRBD2 (5 bases). This clonotype was obtained from a woman aged 45-65 years with alopecia areata. Some clones in this sample may be carry-over from other donors' samples. The CDR3 DNA reads as TGTGCCAGCAGTTACAACGGGGAGAGAGGGTTAAGAAGCGAGCAGTACTTC. It is translated as CASSYNGERGLRSEQYF.